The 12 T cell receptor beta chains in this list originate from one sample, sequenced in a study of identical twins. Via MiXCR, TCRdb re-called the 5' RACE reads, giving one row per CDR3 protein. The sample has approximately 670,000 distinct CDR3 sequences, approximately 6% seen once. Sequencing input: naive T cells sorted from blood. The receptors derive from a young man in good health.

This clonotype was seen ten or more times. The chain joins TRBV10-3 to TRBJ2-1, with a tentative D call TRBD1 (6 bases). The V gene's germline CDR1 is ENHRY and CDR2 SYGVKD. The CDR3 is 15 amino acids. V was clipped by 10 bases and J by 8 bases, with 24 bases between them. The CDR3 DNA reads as TGTGCCACCGTGGATAGGGCAGGGGCGGGCGATGAGCAGTTCTTC. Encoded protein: CATVDRAGAGDEQFF.

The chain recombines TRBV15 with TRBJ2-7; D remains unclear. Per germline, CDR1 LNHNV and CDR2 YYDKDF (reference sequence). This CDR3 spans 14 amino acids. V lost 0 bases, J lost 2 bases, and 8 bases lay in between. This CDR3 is CATSREATTYEQYF. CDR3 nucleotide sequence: TGTGCCACCAGCAGAGAGGCCACAACCTACGAGCAGTACTTC.

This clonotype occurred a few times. The DNA for the CDR3 is TGTGCCACCAGTGACCGGGGACTAGCGGGAGGGCCTACCGGGGAGCTGTTTTTT. This translates into CATSDRGLAGGPTGELFF. The rearrangement links TRBV24-1 to TRBJ2-2; 16 bases agree with TRBD2. This CDR3 contains 18 residues. The V gene end was trimmed by 4 bases and the J gene end by 5 bases; junction bases not matched to a gene: 6. Looked up from germline, CDR1 is KGHDR and CDR2 is SFDVKD.

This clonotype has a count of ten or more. The CDR3 protein is CSVPGVLDAQYF. For the CDR3, the DNA is TGCAGTGTTCCAGGCGTATTGGATGCGCAGTATTTT. The V gene is TRBV20-1, the J gene TRBJ2-3; D gene uncertain. Germline values: CDR1 DFQATT, CDR2 SNEGSKA (reference sequence). V lost 7 bases to trimming and J lost 10 bases, with 18 bases between them. CDR3 length equals 12 residues.

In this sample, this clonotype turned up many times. The CDR3 protein is CAIRDSGNTIYF. The CDR3 DNA sequence: TGTGCCATAAGAGACTCTGGAAACACCATATATTTT. The J gene is TRBJ1-3, the V gene TRBV10-3; D remains unclear. Germline V lookup: CDR1 ENHRY, CDR2 SYGVKD. The CDR3 spans 12 residues. Between the trimmed V and J ends, which lost 9 bases and 0 bases, there was a span of 6 bases.

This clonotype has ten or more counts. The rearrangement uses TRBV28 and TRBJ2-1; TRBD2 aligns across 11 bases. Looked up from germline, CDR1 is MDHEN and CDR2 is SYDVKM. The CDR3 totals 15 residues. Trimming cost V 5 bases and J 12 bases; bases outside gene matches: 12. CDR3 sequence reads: CASSQPGLAAPRQFF. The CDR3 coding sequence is TGTGCCAGCAGTCAACCGGGACTAGCGGCACCACGGCAGTTCTTC.

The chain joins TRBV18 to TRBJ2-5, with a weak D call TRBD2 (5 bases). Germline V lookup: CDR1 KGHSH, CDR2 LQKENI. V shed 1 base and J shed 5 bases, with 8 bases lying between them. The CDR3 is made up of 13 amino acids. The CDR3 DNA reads TGTGCCAGCTCACCACAGGGAGATGAGACCCAGTACTTC. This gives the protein CASSPQGDETQYF. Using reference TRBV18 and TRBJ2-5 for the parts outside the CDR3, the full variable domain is NAGVMQNPRHLVRRRGQEARLRCSPMKGHSHVYWYRQLPEEGLKFMVYLQKENIIDESGMPKERFSAEFPKEGPSILRIQQVVRGDSAAYFCASSPQGDETQYFGPGTRLLVL.

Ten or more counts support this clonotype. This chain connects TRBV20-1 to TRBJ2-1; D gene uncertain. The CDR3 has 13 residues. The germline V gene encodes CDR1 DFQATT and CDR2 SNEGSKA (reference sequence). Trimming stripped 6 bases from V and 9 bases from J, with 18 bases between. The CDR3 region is CSASGGRIGEQFF. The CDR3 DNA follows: TGCAGTGCCTCCGGTGGTAGGATCGGTGAGCAGTTCTTC.

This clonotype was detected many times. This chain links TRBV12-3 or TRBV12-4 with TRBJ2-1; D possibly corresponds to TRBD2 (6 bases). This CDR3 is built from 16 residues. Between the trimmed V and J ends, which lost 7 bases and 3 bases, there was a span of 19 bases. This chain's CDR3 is CASTRTGLDYYNEQFF. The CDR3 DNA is TGTGCCAGCACTAGAACCGGACTGGACTACTACAATGAGCAGTTCTTC.

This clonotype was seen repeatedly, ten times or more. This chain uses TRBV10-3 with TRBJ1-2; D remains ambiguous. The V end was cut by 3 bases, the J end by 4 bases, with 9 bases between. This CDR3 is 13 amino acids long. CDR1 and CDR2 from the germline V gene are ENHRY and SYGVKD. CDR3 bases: TGTGCCATCAGTGAAGCGAACGCCTATGGCTACACCTTC. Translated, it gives CAISEANAYGYTF.

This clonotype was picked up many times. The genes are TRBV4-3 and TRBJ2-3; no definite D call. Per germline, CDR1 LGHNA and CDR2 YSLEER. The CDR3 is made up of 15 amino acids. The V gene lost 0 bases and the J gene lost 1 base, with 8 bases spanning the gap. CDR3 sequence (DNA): TGCGCCAGCAGCCAAGATAGGGTGGGCACAGATACGCAGTATTTT. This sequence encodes CASSQDRVGTDTQYF.

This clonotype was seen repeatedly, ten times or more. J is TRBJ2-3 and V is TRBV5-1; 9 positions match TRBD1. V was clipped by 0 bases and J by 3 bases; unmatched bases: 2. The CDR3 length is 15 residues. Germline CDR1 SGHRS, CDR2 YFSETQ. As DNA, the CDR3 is TGCGCCAGCAGCTTGGCCGGGACAGGGACAGATACGCAGTATTTT. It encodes CASSLAGTGTDTQYF.